The sample holds a few counts of the clone carrying this TCR beta chain. This entry comes from a study of radiotherapy plus CTLA-4 blockade in lung cancer. Sequencing used immunoSEQ multiplex PCR; TCRdb keeps in-frame clones, though not all of them. Among about 45,000 clones listed, around 69% were seen once. Trimming removed 5 bases at V and 4 bases at J, with 6 bases between. The CDR3 has 11 amino acids. From germline, CDR1 is LNHDA and CDR2 SQIVND (reference sequence). This material consisted of peripheral blood, taken from a patient treated with radiotherapy plus ipilimumab. The chain joins TRBV19 to TRBJ2-7; D not certain. The origin of this receptor is a human donor with non-small cell lung cancer who had stable disease on radiotherapy plus ipilimumab. CDR3 sequence reads: CASSFQYEQYF. The CDR3 coding sequence is TGTGCCAGTAGTTTTCAATACGAGCAGTACTTC. Full variable domain (outside the CDR3, taken from reference TRBV19 and TRBJ2-7): DGGITQSPKYLFRKEGQNVTLSCEQNLNHDAMYWYRQDPGQGLRLIYYSQIVNDFQKGDIAEGYSVSREKKESFPLTVTSAQKNPTAFYLCASSFQYEQYFGPGTRLTVT.